The next 23 T cell receptor beta chains were all read from a single sample in a study of blood T cell repertoires in COVID-19. TCRdb's table, derived via immunoSEQ multiplex PCR, lists solely in-frame clones and lacks some. The sample carries around 210,000 clones, 80% recorded once. Sequencing was carried out using peripheral blood. These receptors all come from a woman in her 70s with acute or convalescent COVID-19.

This chain links TRBV18 with TRBJ1-1; D is unclear. V was pared by 4 bases and J by 0 bases, with 12 bases between. The CDR3 spans 15 residues. In germline, CDR1 is KGHSH, CDR2 LQKENI. For the CDR3, the DNA is TGTGCCAGCTCACGTTCTTCCGACATGAACACTGAAGCTTTCTTT. Translated, it gives CASSRSSDMNTEAFF.

The chain employs TRBV7-2 and TRBJ2-2, with 7 nucleotides matching TRBD2. Trimming took 5 bases from V and 5 from J; bases not matched to a gene: 8. The length of the CDR3 is 15 residues. CDR1 SGHTA and CDR2 FQGNSA come from the germline V gene. The CDR3 nucleotides read TGTGCCAGCAGCCCGGAATGGGGGGGGACCGGGGAGCTGTTTTTT. As protein: CASSPEWGGTGELFF.

The rearrangement links TRBV4-1 to TRBJ2-1, with a possible D match to TRBD2 (5 bases). Germline CDR1 is MGHRA and CDR2 is YSYEKL. CDR3 length: 15 amino acids. V lost 0 bases, J lost 4 bases, and 10 bases lay in between. The CDR3 loop is CASSQEGAEYNEQFF. The DNA for the CDR3 is TGCGCCAGCAGCCAAGAGGGAGCAGAGTACAATGAGCAGTTCTTC.

This chain links TRBV27 with TRBJ1-6; D gene ambiguous. CDR3 length: 16 amino acids. Germline CDR1 and CDR2: MNHEY and SMNVEV (reference sequence). Trimming stripped 6 bases from V and 0 bases from J, with 12 bases between. The CDR3: CASRRDTASYNSPLHF. In DNA form, the CDR3 reads TGTGCCAGCAGGCGGGATACAGCCTCCTATAATTCACCCCTCCACTTT.

The rearrangement uses TRBV10-3 and TRBJ2-7; possible D gene TRBD1, 6 bases. The V end was cut by 6 bases, the J end by 6 bases, with 18 bases between. This CDR3 is 14 amino acids long. Germline V lookup: CDR1 ENHRY, CDR2 SYGVKD. This chain's CDR3 is CAISPGQIALEQYF. CDR3 sequence (DNA): TGTGCCATCAGCCCAGGACAGATCGCGCTCGAGCAGTACTTC.

V gene TRBV28 combines with J gene TRBJ2-7; TRBD1 matches at 9 bases. The CDR3 covers 15 residues. J was trimmed by 10 bases and V by 6 bases; bases with no gene match: 16. Germline V lookup: CDR1 MDHEN, CDR2 SYDVKM. CDR3 sequence: CASSPFRGTGPIQYF. The CDR3 DNA follows: TGTGCCAGCAGCCCATTTCGGGGGACAGGGCCAATCCAGTACTTC.

In DNA form, the CDR3 reads TGTGCCATCAGTGAGTCGCTTGGGACAGGTGGCACCGGGGAGCTGTTTTTT. It encodes CAISESLGTGGTGELFF. The V call is TRBV10-3, the J call TRBJ2-2; 8 positions match TRBD1. CDR3 length: 17 amino acids. Per the germline V gene, CDR1 is ENHRY and CDR2 is SYGVKD. Trimming removed 0 bases from V and 4 bases from J; junction bases left unmatched: 7.

V and J are TRBV15 and TRBJ2-7, with TRBD1 matching over 10 bases. This CDR3 region has 14 residues. J was trimmed by 7 bases and V by 4 bases; bases with no gene match: 7. Germline assignment: CDR1 LNHNV and CDR2 YYDKDF (reference sequence). In DNA form, the CDR3 reads TGTGCCACCAGCAACCCCGGGACAGGGGTTGAGCAGTACTTC. This encodes CATSNPGTGVEQYF.

This clone has a handful of counts. The chain employs TRBV7-2 and TRBJ2-1, with TRBD2 identical over 14 bases. Trimming removed 3 bases from V and 9 bases from J; junction bases left unmatched: 4. This CDR3 has 15 residues. Germline loops: CDR1 SGHTA, CDR2 FQGNSA. CDR3 region: CASSLGLAGEVEQFF. DNA of the CDR3: TGTGCCAGCAGCTTGGGACTAGCGGGAGAAGTTGAGCAGTTCTTC.

The CDR3 nucleotides read TGTGCCAGCAGCCCCGATGGGGGCAGTGACCAGCCCCAGCATTTT. Encoded protein: CASSPDGGSDQPQHF. The chain couples TRBV7-6 to TRBJ1-5, with D maybe TRBD1 (6 bases). The CDR3 is made up of 15 amino acids. Germline values: CDR1 SGHVS, CDR2 FNYEAQ. V lost 5 bases, J lost 7 bases, and 18 bases lay in between.

The chain uses TRBV4-1 and TRBJ2-1; 16 bases are a match to TRBD2. In germline, CDR1 is MGHRA, CDR2 YSYEKL. CDR3 length: 19 residues. V shed 4 bases, J shed 0 bases, and the junction held 6 bases outside the gene matches. The CDR3 is CASSPGLAGGPGSYNEQFF. In DNA form, the CDR3 reads TGCGCCAGCAGCCCGGGACTAGCGGGAGGGCCGGGCTCCTACAATGAGCAGTTCTTC.

V and J are TRBV29-1 and TRBJ1-2, with D possibly being TRBD1 (6 bases). The CDR3 is 12 residues long. Trimming shortened V by 4 bases and J by 8 bases, and 14 bases separated the two germline ends. Germline V gene data show CDR1 as SQVTM and CDR2 as ANQGSEA. The CDR3 DNA reads TGCAGCGTTGCACAGGGAGCAAAGGGCTACACCTTC. Residues: CSVAQGAKGYTF.

This rearrangement joins TRBV7-2 to TRBJ2-5; D not resolved. V dropped 0 bases and J dropped 2 bases, with 4 bases sitting between them. Germline V gene sequence: CDR1 SGHTA, CDR2 FQGNSA. CDR3 length equals 13 residues. The CDR3 nucleotides are TGTGCCAGCAGCTTAGCCCCACAAGAGACCCAGTACTTC. Translated, it gives CASSLAPQETQYF.

The chain combines TRBV29-1 with TRBJ2-3, with D possibly TRBD2 on 6 matching bases. Trimming left V 7 bases short and J 4 bases short, with 15 bases between. Germline V gene lookup returns CDR1 SQVTM and CDR2 ANQGSEA. The CDR3 is 13 amino acids. The chain's CDR3 is CSAETRIADTQYF. Written as DNA, the CDR3 is TGCAGCGCGGAGACTAGAATTGCAGATACGCAGTATTTT.

This clone was counted a single time. The chain joins TRBV19 to TRBJ1-2; no firm D call. CDR1 and CDR2 from the germline V gene are LNHDA and SQIVND (reference sequence). This CDR3 contains 13 residues. Deletions cut 2 bases from V and 0 bases from J, with 4 bases between. Here the CDR3 DNA reads TGTGCCAGTAGTATAAGCCCTAACTATGGCTACACCTTC. Protein: CASSISPNYGYTF.

The chain is built from TRBV6-6 and TRBJ2-3, with a possible D match to TRBD1 (6 bases). The V and J ends lost 6 bases and 0 bases respectively, with 13 bases between them. Germline lookup yields CDR1 MNHNY and CDR2 SVGAGI (reference sequence). CDR3 length: 15 amino acids. The CDR3 loop is CASSRTGSSTDTQYF. The CDR3 nucleotides are TGTGCCAGCAGCAGAACAGGGAGTAGCACAGATACGCAGTATTTT.

DNA of the CDR3: TGTGCCAGCAGCCCTACAGGGTACACTGAAGCTTTCTTT. The encoded protein is CASSPTGYTEAFF. This chain connects TRBV3-1 (or the pseudogene TRBV3-2) to TRBJ1-1; possibly TRBD1 for D (6 bases). CDR1 is LGHDT, CDR2 YNNKEL, per germline (reference sequence). V lost 4 bases, J lost 3 bases, and 9 bases lay in between. The CDR3 contains 13 residues.

The V and J genes are TRBV28 and TRBJ1-5; the D gene is possibly TRBD1 (6 bases). CDR3 length: 14 residues. The germline V gene has CDR1 MDHEN and CDR2 SYDVKM. Trimming cost V 3 bases and J 6 bases, with 12 bases left between them. This CDR3 reads CASSFGGASQPQHF. Here the CDR3 DNA reads TGTGCCAGCAGTTTTGGGGGGGCTAGTCAGCCCCAGCATTTT.

The chain couples TRBV7-6 to TRBJ2-5, with a possible D match to TRBD2 (5 bases). V lost 5 bases and J lost 5, with 9 bases in between. CDR1 and CDR2 (germline): SGHVS, FNYEAQ. This CDR3 region has 12 residues. CDR3 protein: CASSPRRETQYF. CDR3 nucleotide sequence: TGTGCCAGCAGCCCCAGGAGGGAGACCCAGTACTTC.

The V call is TRBV5-6, the J call TRBJ1-5, with D tentatively TRBD1 (5 bases). The germline V gene has CDR1 SGHDT and CDR2 YYEEEE. Trimming shortened V by 4 bases and J by 3 bases, and 14 bases separated the two germline ends. The CDR3 consists of 15 residues. The CDR3 spells CASSLQGGNNQPQHF. The CDR3, as DNA: TGTGCCAGCAGCCTGCAGGGTGGCAACAATCAGCCCCAGCATTTT.

V usage is TRBV27 and J usage is TRBJ2-1, with 8 bases fitting TRBD1. V shed 5 bases and J 2 bases; nucleotides not matched to a gene: 5. Germline-derived CDR1 and CDR2 are MNHEY and SMNVEV (reference sequence). CDR3 length equals 15 residues. CDR3 coding DNA: TGTGCCAGCAGTACCCGGACAGGGACCTACAATGAGCAGTTCTTC. This translates into CASSTRTGTYNEQFF.

The rearrangement uses TRBV7-2 and TRBJ2-7, with 9 bases fitting TRBD1. The length of the CDR3 is 15 residues. Germline CDR1 is SGHTA and CDR2 is FQGNSA. The ends lost 4 bases at V and 3 bases at J; junction bases unmatched: 7. The CDR3 sequence is CASSSQGAYHYEQYF. In DNA, the CDR3 is TGTGCCAGCAGCTCACAGGGGGCGTATCACTACGAGCAGTACTTC.

This chain uses TRBV2 with TRBJ1-2, with 10 positions matching TRBD1. The CDR3 covers 14 residues. Trimming at V came to 6 bases and at J to 10 bases, leaving 11 bases not matched to a gene. Germline CDR1 SNHLY, CDR2 FYNNEI. CDR3 residues: CASRLTGGAGDYTF. DNA for the CDR3: TGTGCCAGCAGATTGACAGGGGGCGCGGGAGACTACACCTTC.